This TCR beta chain came from a study of T cells in Graves' hyperthyroidism and ophthalmopathy. In the study overall: Peripheral blood was drawn at first diagnosis, prior to all treatment.

Lactation, pregnancy, other autoimmune disease or uncontrolled infection excluded patients. This CDR3 comprises 13 residues. Trimming removed 0 bases at V and 6 bases at J, with 7 bases between. CDR1 and CDR2 (germline): SGHRS, YFSETQ. Study-wide points: Before onset, by a median of around 6.4 months, the model predicted ophthalmopathy. Clonotypes that were expanded in thyroid above 0.001 mostly appeared in blood too.

Turning to this clonotype: What it binds is not known.

There were TCR beta CDR3 regions amplified from RNA transcripts. When the TCR CDR3 underwent first-round RT-PCR, the HTBI primer set was used. TCRdb analysed the multiplex PCR reads with MiXCR anew, one entry per CDR3 protein. The data hold fewer than 900,000 distinct CDR3 sequences, with approximately 19% observed a single time. The sample taken for sequencing was blood. This receptor was taken from a woman in her forties or fifties with Graves' hyperthyroidism that later progressed to Graves' ophthalmopathy. The chain joins TRBV5-1 to TRBJ2-4; possible D gene TRBD1, 5 bases. The CDR3 region has the DNA TGCGCCAGCAGCTTGGACAGGCCAAACATTCAGTACTTC. This gives the protein CASSLDRPNIQYF.